This passage covers 5 T cell receptor beta chains from one sample sequenced in a study of CD8+ T cells in alopecia areata. RNA was isolated and reverse transcribed to cDNA, the sequencing template. TCRdb's copy holds only in-frame clones and misses some; the assay was immunoSEQ multiplex PCR. The table includes around 120,000 clones, around 60% detected once. Treatment noted: oral pan-JAK inhibitor, 5-10 mg twice daily. The sequencing used CD4+ T cells sorted from blood, collected at week 4, from a patient treated with tofacitinib. The receptors here all came from a human donor with alopecia areata.

V and J are TRBV29-1 and TRBJ1-2; D gene unclear. V gave up 5 bases and J gave up 0 bases, with 22 bases separating them. CDR3 length equals 17 residues. Germline V gene sequence: CDR1 SQVTM, CDR2 ANQGSEA. The CDR3 loop reads CSVNPHPLLVPNYGYTF. The CDR3 nucleotides read TGCAGCGTTAACCCTCATCCTCTCCTGGTACCTAACTATGGCTACACCTTC.

This clone was recorded only once. The chain has TRBV29-1 and TRBJ2-3; 9 bases map to TRBD2. Looked up from germline, CDR1 is SQVTM and CDR2 is ANQGSEA. V lost 7 bases to trimming and J lost 5 bases; unmatched junction nucleotides: 1. The CDR3 runs 11 residues. The CDR3 coding sequence is TGCAGCGGACTAGCGGAAGATACGCAGTATTTT. It codes for CSGLAEDTQYF.

V usage is TRBV29-1 and J usage is TRBJ2-1; D remains ambiguous. CDR1 is SQVTM, CDR2 ANQGSEA, per germline. The CDR3 sequence is 12 residues long. The V and J ends lost 0 bases and 8 bases respectively, with 8 bases between them. CDR3 residues: CSVEEPRDEQFF. CDR3 nucleotide sequence: TGCAGCGTTGAAGAGCCTAGGGATGAGCAGTTCTTC.

The chain combines TRBV28 with TRBJ2-7; 7 bases map to TRBD1. CDR1 and CDR2 (germline): MDHEN, SYDVKM. Trimming cost V 6 bases and J 0 bases; bases outside gene matches: 8. CDR3 length equals 15 residues. The CDR3, as DNA: TGTGCCAGCAGCCCATCGACAGGGAGCTCCTACGAGCAGTACTTC. Encoded protein: CASSPSTGSSYEQYF.

This chain joins TRBV29-1 and TRBJ1-5; TRBD1 aligns across 7 bases. V lost 7 bases, J lost 3 bases, and 6 bases stayed unmatched. The CDR3 loop spans 13 amino acids. Germline V gene data show CDR1 as SQVTM and CDR2 as ANQGSEA. In DNA, the CDR3 is TGCAGCGCAAGACAGGGAAACAATCAGCCCCAGCATTTT. Protein: CSARQGNNQPQHF.